Below, 15 T cell receptor beta chains from the same sample are listed, as sequenced in a study of CD8 T cells in ankylosing spondylitis. Study-level points and caveats: Fewer than 10 highly homologous variants made up a TCR beta motif that seemed to typify ankylosing spondylitis blood.

TCRdb re-called the 5' RACE reads with MiXCR, one entry per CDR3 protein. The sample gives hundreds of thousands of distinct CDR3 sequences, 25% to 30% of which show up once; about 0.9% is in the top ten. These receptors have no identified antigens. Source material: blood, either unsorted or a sorted T cell fraction (not recorded which). These receptors were obtained from a male donor with ankylosing spondylitis.

The J gene is TRBJ2-3, the V gene TRBV5-1, with TRBD1 identical over 7 bases. CDR1 is SGHRS, CDR2 YFSETQ, per germline. The V and J ends lost 4 bases and 1 base, in that order; junction bases with no gene match: 9. The CDR3 sequence is 16 residues long. The CDR3 DNA follows: TGCGCCAGCAGCCCCGGGACAGATGCGGGCACAGATACGCAGTATTTT. This encodes CASSPGTDAGTDTQYF. Based on the CDR3 plus reference TRBV5-1 and TRBJ2-3, the full variable domain is KAGVTQTPRYLIKTRGQQVTLSCSPISGHRSVSWYQQTPGQGLQFLFEYFSETQRNKGNFPGRFSGRQFSNSRSEMNVSTLELGDSALYLCASSPGTDAGTDTQYFGPGTRLTVL.

This clonotype was detected a few times. V gene TRBV20-1 combines with J gene TRBJ2-1; 7 bases map to TRBD2. This CDR3 comprises 16 residues. Germline V gives CDR1 DFQATT, CDR2 SNEGSKA (reference sequence). V shed 1 base, J shed 3 bases, and the junction held 9 bases outside the gene matches. Here the CDR3 reads CSARAWPLADYNEQFF. The CDR3 nucleotides are TGCAGTGCTAGAGCTTGGCCCCTAGCGGACTACAATGAGCAGTTCTTC.

This sequence joins TRBV10-3 and TRBJ1-2; D remains unclear. Germline CDR1 and CDR2: ENHRY and SYGVKD. There are 15 residues in the CDR3. Trimming removed 0 bases at V and 4 bases at J, with 12 bases between. The CDR3 spells CAISESRVDSYGYTF. The CDR3 DNA reads TGTGCCATCAGTGAGTCGAGGGTAGATAGCTATGGCTACACCTTC.

The chain has TRBV29-1 and TRBJ1-1; D might be TRBD1 (5 bases). Trimming left V 6 bases short and J 1 base short, with 9 bases between. CDR1 and CDR2 from the germline V gene are SQVTM and ANQGSEA. CDR3 size: 12 residues. The CDR3 nucleotides read TGCAGCGTCCAAAGGGGGAACACTGAAGCTTTCTTT. As protein: CSVQRGNTEAFF.

This chain connects TRBV30 to TRBJ1-2, with D unclear. V was cut by 4 bases and J by 5 bases, with 20 bases left in between. Per the germline V gene, CDR1 is GTSNPN and CDR2 is SVGIG (reference sequence). This CDR3 has 15 residues. The CDR3: CAWTSFTNLIYGYTF. The CDR3, as DNA: TGTGCCTGGACCTCCTTCACAAACTTGATATATGGCTACACCTTC.

The chain combines TRBV29-1 with TRBJ1-2, with D possibly TRBD1 on 6 matching bases. Germline V gene data show CDR1 as SQVTM and CDR2 as ANQGSEA. This CDR3 has 14 residues. Trimming cost V 5 bases and J 3 bases, with 16 bases left between them. DNA for the CDR3: TGCAGCGTTCGTAAGGGGGGTGAGGACTATGGCTACACCTTC. Residues: CSVRKGGEDYGYTF.

In this sample, this clonotype turned up a few times. The chain joins TRBV7-2 to TRBJ2-3, with a tentative D call TRBD2 (6 bases). The CDR3 extends over 13 amino acids. V shed 7 bases and J shed 1 base, with 9 bases lying between them. Germline V lookup: CDR1 SGHTA, CDR2 FQGNSA. This chain's CDR3 is CASTGTGTDTQYF. The CDR3 region has the DNA TGTGCCAGCACTGGGACTGGCACAGATACGCAGTATTTT.

This clonotype was detected a few times. The chain couples TRBV7-2 to TRBJ2-1, with 10 nucleotides matching TRBD2. CDR3 size: 14 residues. CDR1 is SGHTA, CDR2 FQGNSA, per germline. Trimming removed 2 bases from V and 9 bases from J; junction bases left unmatched: 4. CDR3 loop: CASSLRSGRVEQFF. CDR3 in DNA: TGTGCCAGCAGCTTACGGAGCGGGAGGGTTGAGCAGTTCTTC. Full variable domain (remainder filled in from reference TRBV7-2 and TRBJ2-1): GAGVSQSPSNKVTEKGKDVELRCDPISGHTALYWYRQSLGQGLEFLIYFQGNSAPDKSGLPSDRFSAERTGGSVSTLTIQRTQQEDSAVYLCASSLRSGRVEQFFGPGTRLTVL.

The chain links TRBV6-2 or TRBV6-3 to TRBJ1-6; 11 bases align to TRBD1. The V segment lost 0 bases and the J segment 2 bases; nucleotides outside the gene matches: 9. Germline lookup yields CDR1 MNHEY and CDR2 SVGEGT. CDR3 length: 20 residues. This chain's CDR3 is CASSYSRDRGIGPYNSPLHF. The CDR3 coding sequence is TGTGCCAGCAGTTACTCCCGGGACAGGGGGATCGGCCCCTATAATTCACCCCTCCACTTT.

The rearrangement joins TRBV4-1 to TRBJ1-3, with D unresolved. CDR3 length equals 15 residues. Trimming removed 4 bases at V and 3 bases at J, with 13 bases between. Germline CDR1 MGHRA, CDR2 YSYEKL. The CDR3 is CASSPPRVNGNTIYF. The DNA of the CDR3 is TGCGCCAGCAGCCCCCCACGGGTGAATGGAAACACCATATATTTT.

The V gene is TRBV5-1, the J gene TRBJ1-1; D ambiguous. V was pared by 4 bases and J by 0 bases, with 13 bases between. CDR3 length: 15 amino acids. Per the germline V gene, CDR1 is SGHRS and CDR2 is YFSETQ. CDR3 residues: CASSAQRYMNTEAFF. In DNA, the CDR3 is TGCGCCAGCAGCGCACAACGGTACATGAACACTGAAGCTTTCTTT.

The chain is built from TRBV15 and TRBJ1-1; D gene unclear. V was clipped by 5 bases and J by 4 bases, with 17 bases between them. Germline V lookup: CDR1 LNHNV, CDR2 YYDKDF (reference sequence). This CDR3 has 15 amino acids. CDR3 DNA sequence: TGTGCCACCAGCCGAGGAGGTCTGGCTTTCACTGAAGCTTTCTTT. Translating gives CATSRGGLAFTEAFF.

The chain carries TRBV3-1 and TRBJ2-2, with D hard to call. Between the trimmed V and J ends, which lost 2 bases and 5 bases, there was a span of 6 bases. Germline loops: CDR1 LGHDT, CDR2 YNNKEL (reference sequence). The CDR3 totals 13 residues. As DNA, the CDR3 is TGTGCCAGCAGCCAATTGTGGACCGGGGAGCTGTTTTTT. It encodes CASSQLWTGELFF.

This clonotype was counted a few times. The chain joins TRBV3-1 to TRBJ2-1; D is possibly TRBD1 (6 bases). The germline V and J ends were trimmed by 5 bases and 7 bases, with 18 bases remaining between them. Germline CDR1 and CDR2: LGHDT and YNNKEL (reference sequence). The CDR3 has 15 amino acids. CDR3 nucleotides: TGTGCCAGCAGCACCCGAGAACAGGGAAAAAATGAGCAGTTCTTC. It translates to CASSTREQGKNEQFF.

The J gene is TRBJ2-7, the V gene TRBV20-1; D is ambiguous. Germline-derived CDR1 and CDR2 are DFQATT and SNEGSKA (reference sequence). The CDR3 loop spans 14 amino acids. The V and J ends lost 3 bases and 2 bases respectively, with 14 bases between them. CDR3 sequence (DNA): TGCAGTGCTAGTTTATCCGGTAACCCCTACGAGCAGTACTTC. This sequence encodes CSASLSGNPYEQYF.